The entry below describes one T cell receptor beta chain. The antigen is unknown. This sample stems from a study of T cells in Graves' hyperthyroidism and ophthalmopathy. Study-wide background: Any treatment followed the collection of peripheral blood at initial diagnosis.

Findings of the study overall: A model of 13 V-J features distinguished ophthalmopathy from stable hyperthyroidism.

The source material, RNA transcripts, was used to amplify TCR beta CDR3 regions. The HTBI set primed first-round TCR CDR3 RT-PCR. MiXCR was run by TCRdb on the multiplex PCR reads, yielding one entry per CDR3 protein. The data contain roughly 350,000 distinct CDR3 sequences, approximately 15% of them seen just once; the ten biggest clones take up roughly 35%. The CDR3 covers 15 residues. The V gene lost 3 bases and the J gene lost 8 bases, with 19 bases spanning the gap. In germline, CDR1 is SEHNR, CDR2 FQNEAQ (reference sequence). The TCR sequence derives from a woman aged 40 to 50 with Graves' ophthalmopathy. Sequenced material: blood. The chain has TRBV7-9 and TRBJ1-2; unclear D gene. CDR3 nucleotide sequence: TGTGCCAGCAGCTTGATAATCGGACCAGCGTCCGGCTACACCTTC. This encodes CASSLIIGPASGYTF.